Included here is one T cell receptor (beta chain) sequence, with context. What it binds is not known. The data were obtained in a study of T cell responses to AZD1222 COVID-19 vaccine. Findings and limits, study-wide: Donors in the cohort were predominantly white British and more often female, and clonal diversity was possibly underestimated. Vaccination with two AZD1222 doses was followed by a rise in Spike-specific TCR breadth and depth.

Trimming stripped 0 bases from V and 2 bases from J, with 5 bases between. Germline V lookup: CDR1 LGHNA, CDR2 YNFKEQ. The CDR3 length is 15 residues. Sequencing used immunoSEQ multiplex PCR; TCRdb keeps in-frame clones, though not all of them. The repertoire consists of around 120,000 clones, with approximately 88% occurring once and the leading ten covering under 20%. V usage is TRBV4-2 and J usage is TRBJ1-6; D is undetermined. The source of this sequence is an adult in good health. The starting material was peripheral blood, obtained on day 0 of MenACWY control vaccination. The CDR3 DNA sequence: TGTGCCAGCAGCCAAGAGGGTACCTATAATTCACCCCTCCACTTT. Residues: CASSQEGTYNSPLHF.